The 23 T cell receptor beta chains given below trace back to one sample, sequenced in a study of T cells in Graves' hyperthyroidism and ophthalmopathy. Amplified TCR beta CDR3 regions came from RNA transcripts. Researchers ran a first-round RT-PCR on the TCR CDR3 using the HTBI primer set. TCRdb independently ran MiXCR on the multiplex PCR reads; one entry per CDR3 protein. The top ten clones hold 8.9% of a sample with approximately 870,000 distinct CDR3 sequences, 35% to 45% of them seen once. The sequenced sample was blood. Receptors originate from a man between 18 and 35 years old with Graves' hyperthyroidism.

The chain employs TRBV24-1 and TRBJ1-5, with 8 bases aligning to TRBD1. Germline CDR1 KGHDR, CDR2 SFDVKD. The CDR3 runs to 14 residues. The ends lost 6 bases at V and 4 bases at J; junction bases unmatched: 4. Here the CDR3 reads CATSWTGRNQPQHF. The CDR3 DNA sequence: TGTGCCACCAGTTGGACAGGGCGGAATCAGCCCCAGCATTTT.

The chain couples TRBV2 to TRBJ2-2, with D uncertain. From germline, CDR1 is SNHLY and CDR2 FYNNEI. The V end was cut by 5 bases, the J end by 2 bases, with 12 bases between. The CDR3 runs 15 residues. The CDR3 reads CASSLFRPNTGELFF. The CDR3 region has the DNA TGTGCCAGCAGTCTTTTCAGACCCAACACCGGGGAGCTGTTTTTT.

Ten or more counts support this clonotype. This rearrangement joins TRBV25-1 to TRBJ2-7; no clear D. The CDR3 loop spans 9 amino acids. Deletions cut 5 bases from V and 13 bases from J, with 9 bases between. Germline loops: CDR1 MGHDK, CDR2 SYGVNS. The CDR3 loop is CASSIPDYF. The CDR3 coding sequence is TGTGCCAGCAGTATCCCGGACTACTTC.

This clonotype was picked up many times. The chain uses TRBV5-1 and TRBJ1-6, with a tentative D call TRBD1 (6 bases). Germline V gives CDR1 SGHRS, CDR2 YFSETQ. The CDR3 covers 14 residues. The V end lost 0 bases, the J end lost 8 bases, and 9 bases lay between the germline ends. This chain's CDR3 is CASSLDPGDSPLHF. CDR3 nucleotides: TGCGCCAGCAGCTTGGATCCAGGGGATTCACCCCTCCACTTT.

V is TRBV12-3 or TRBV12-4 and J is TRBJ2-6; perhaps TRBD1 as D (5 bases). The V end was cut by 3 bases, the J end by 2 bases, with 11 bases between. The length of the CDR3 is 16 residues. Here the CDR3 reads CASSLGLTAGANVLTF. As DNA, the CDR3 is TGTGCCAGCAGTTTGGGGCTAACGGCTGGGGCCAACGTCCTGACTTTC.

In regard to this clonotype: This may be a read error: a much more frequent sequence differs by one nucleotide. The CDR3 ends on some other residue instead of the conserved phenylalanine or tryptophan, so this is likely a read error. V and J are TRBV2 and TRBJ1-5, with D uncertain. V was shortened by 3 bases and J by 0 bases, with 12 bases between the two germline ends. This CDR3 is built from 16 residues. From germline, CDR1 is SNHLY and CDR2 FYNNEI. The CDR3 nucleotides are TGTGCCAGCAGTGAGTTGGGGAGGAATAGCAATCAGCCCCAGCATCTT. Amino acids: CASSELGRNSNQPQHL.

This clonotype appeared a single time. The V call is TRBV12-3 or TRBV12-4, the J call TRBJ1-5; D is undetermined. Trimming removed 1 base at V and 8 bases at J, with 12 bases between. The CDR3 has 14 amino acids. DNA of the CDR3: TGTGCCAGCAGTTTAGGCCGGGTCTCGGAGCCCCAGCATTTT. Its translation: CASSLGRVSEPQHF.

This clonotype was observed at least ten times. This rearrangement joins TRBV7-9 to TRBJ1-2; 8 bases line up with TRBD1. V was pared by 3 bases and J by 6 bases, with 3 bases of the junction left unmatched. Germline assignment: CDR1 SEHNR and CDR2 FQNEAQ (reference sequence). This CDR3 comprises 13 residues. In DNA, the CDR3 is TGTGCCAGCAGCTTTAACAGGGGGGATGGCTACACCTTC. Encoded protein: CASSFNRGDGYTF.

This clonotype was seen at least ten times. The chain combines TRBV10-3 with TRBJ1-2, with no clear D. Deletions cut 8 bases from V and 0 bases from J, with 7 bases between. CDR1 and CDR2 (germline): ENHRY, SYGVKD. The CDR3 sequence is 12 residues long. The CDR3 bases are TGTGCCATCGCCGGGTCTAACTATGGCTACACCTTC. Translated: CAIAGSNYGYTF.

Remarks on this clonotype: This may be a read error: a much more frequent sequence differs by one nucleotide. The V gene is TRBV7-9, the J gene TRBJ1-2, with D perhaps matching TRBD1 (5 bases). The V end was cut by 5 bases, the J end by 8 bases, with 18 bases between. CDR3 length equals 14 residues. Per the germline V gene, CDR1 is SEHNR and CDR2 is FQNEAQ (reference sequence). The CDR3 is CASSPGTPGRGYTF. The CDR3, as DNA: TGTGCCAGCAGCCCCGGGACGCCCGGACGAGGCTACACCTTC.

The J gene is TRBJ2-3, the V gene TRBV25-1, with D possibly being TRBD1 (6 bases). Germline V gene sequence: CDR1 MGHDK, CDR2 SYGVNS. Trimming took off 6 bases at V and 0 bases at J, with 13 bases between the two ends. The CDR3 has 15 residues. The CDR3 nucleotides read TGTGCCAGCAGCAAGGGGGTTACTAGCACAGATACGCAGTATTTT. Protein: CASSKGVTSTDTQYF.

There are many counts of this clonotype. This sequence joins TRBV9 and TRBJ2-5; 7 positions agree with TRBD1. Trimming took 3 bases from V and 0 from J; bases not matched to a gene: 2. CDR1 is SGDLS, CDR2 YYNGEE, per germline. The CDR3 contains 14 residues. Here the CDR3 DNA reads TGTGCCAGCAGCGGAGGGACAGACCAAGAGACCCAGTACTTC. Protein product: CASSGGTDQETQYF.

This clonotype was seen many times. The CDR3 sequence: CASSIVGANVLTF. The CDR3 nucleotides read TGTGCCAGTAGTATAGTTGGGGCCAACGTCCTGACTTTC. This chain connects TRBV19 to TRBJ2-6; no clear D. CDR3 length: 13 amino acids. Trimming shortened V by 1 base and J by 3 bases, and 1 base separated the two germline ends. Per germline, CDR1 LNHDA and CDR2 SQIVND (reference sequence).

This clonotype was seen at least ten times. The chain couples TRBV9 to TRBJ1-1; D is uncertain. The CDR3 extends over 14 amino acids. V lost 3 bases and J lost 1, with 10 bases in between. Germline V gene lookup returns CDR1 SGDLS and CDR2 YYNGEE. The CDR3 bases are TGTGCCAGCAGCGACCCCGGACGGAACACTGAAGCTTTCTTT. It is translated as CASSDPGRNTEAFF. Together with reference TRBV9 and TRBJ1-1, the CDR3 gives the full variable domain: DSGVTQTPKHLITATGQRVTLRCSPRSGDLSVYWYQQSLDQGLQFLIQYYNGEERAKGNILERFSAQQFPDLHSELNLSSLELGDSALYFCASSDPGRNTEAFFGQGTRLTVV.

The genes are TRBV2 and TRBJ1-2, with a tentative D call TRBD1 (6 bases). The CDR3 has 13 amino acids. Germline V gene data show CDR1 as SNHLY and CDR2 as FYNNEI. The germline V and J ends were trimmed by 8 bases and 4 bases, with 14 bases remaining between them. The CDR3 protein is CASLGGRGYGYTF. Here the CDR3 DNA reads TGTGCCAGCTTGGGGGGCAGGGGCTATGGCTACACCTTC.

The J gene is TRBJ1-2, the V gene TRBV29-1; D possibly corresponds to TRBD1 (6 bases). V was cut by 3 bases and J by 8 bases, with 16 bases left in between. This CDR3 has 13 residues. Germline V gene sequence: CDR1 SQVTM, CDR2 ANQGSEA. CDR3: CSVEDSPLRGYTF. In nucleotides, the CDR3 is TGCAGCGTTGAGGACAGCCCGCTGAGAGGCTACACCTTC. Using reference TRBV29-1 and TRBJ1-2 for the parts outside the CDR3, the full variable domain is SAVISQKPSRDICQRGTSLTIQCQVDSQVTMMFWYRQQPGQSLTLIATANQGSEATYESGFVIDKFPISRPNLTFSTLTVSNMSPEDSSIYLCSVEDSPLRGYTFGSGTRLTVV.

This chain uses TRBV7-2 with TRBJ2-7, with D possibly TRBD1 on 5 matching bases. This CDR3 contains 13 residues. V was pared by 4 bases and J by 5 bases, with 12 bases between. In germline, CDR1 is SGHTA, CDR2 FQGNSA. CDR3 loop: CASSSSGADEQYF. CDR3 nucleotide sequence: TGTGCCAGCAGCTCCTCTGGGGCGGACGAGCAGTACTTC.

J is TRBJ2-5 and V is TRBV29-1, with D possibly TRBD1 on 5 matching bases. CDR1 and CDR2 from the germline V gene are SQVTM and ANQGSEA. V was clipped by 7 bases and J by 1 base, with 16 bases between them. The CDR3 is 14 residues long. The CDR3 region is CSDPITGPQETQYF. CDR3 nucleotides: TGCAGCGACCCCATCACAGGCCCCCAAGAGACCCAGTACTTC.

J is TRBJ1-1 and V is TRBV7-6; D remains ambiguous. The germline V gene encodes CDR1 SGHVS and CDR2 FNYEAQ. Between the trimmed V and J ends, which lost 5 bases and 3 bases, there was a span of 10 bases. CDR3 length: 13 amino acids. In DNA form, the CDR3 reads TGTGCCAGCAGCCTCGAGATGGACACTGAAGCTTTCTTT. Residues: CASSLEMDTEAFF.

This clonotype appeared many times. The rearrangement links TRBV2 to TRBJ2-2, with 10 bases identical to TRBD2. Trimming at V came to 6 bases and at J to 0 bases, leaving 1 base not matched to a gene. Germline CDR1 is SNHLY and CDR2 is FYNNEI. CDR3 length equals 15 residues. The CDR3 reads CASSGLAANTGELFF. CDR3 nucleotides: TGTGCCAGCAGCGGACTAGCGGCGAACACCGGGGAGCTGTTTTTT. Based on the CDR3 plus reference TRBV2 and TRBJ2-2, the full variable domain is EPEVTQTPSHQVTQMGQEVILRCVPISNHLYFYWYRQILGQKVEFLVSFYNNEISEKSEIFDDQFSVERPDGSNFTLKIRSTKLEDSAMYFCASSGLAANTGELFFGEGSRLTVL.

This clonotype came up many times. V usage is TRBV19 and J usage is TRBJ2-6, with TRBD1 identical over 7 bases. The CDR3 is 17 amino acids. Trimming cost V 1 base and J 2 bases; bases outside gene matches: 5. The germline V gene has CDR1 LNHDA and CDR2 SQIVND (reference sequence). CDR3 residues: CASSIGQGTAGANVLTF. CDR3 nucleotides: TGTGCCAGTAGTATAGGACAGGGAACCGCTGGGGCCAACGTCCTGACTTTC.

This clonotype has only a few counts. The chain uses TRBV10-3 and TRBJ1-5; TRBD1 agrees at 9 bases. Germline V CDR1 and CDR2: ENHRY, SYGVKD. The V gene end was trimmed by 10 bases and the J gene end by 6 bases; junction bases not matched to a gene: 4. The CDR3 totals 12 residues. DNA of the CDR3: TGTGCCACCGGGACAGGGCGTCAGCCCCAGCATTTT. Its translation: CATGTGRQPQHF.

This clonotype was recorded at least ten times. The chain is built from TRBV7-6 and TRBJ1-1; D is unresolved. This CDR3 has 13 amino acids. Trimming shortened V by 3 bases and J by 5 bases, and 10 bases separated the two germline ends. Germline V lookup: CDR1 SGHVS, CDR2 FNYEAQ. CDR3 sequence reads: CASSFSAETEAFF. The CDR3 DNA follows: TGTGCCAGCAGCTTCAGTGCGGAGACTGAAGCTTTCTTT.